This T cell receptor (beta chain) derives from a study of human T cells and chemical hapten exposure (dated by TCRdb to the early 2020s). Looking at the study overall: Libraries were pooled for sequencing, and variation in per-sample TCR yields was attributed mainly to small differences in library volumes within the pool. In alopecia patients, the study followed how the peripheral blood TCR repertoire changed in vivo over primary and secondary sensitization to diphenylcyclopropenone (DPC), a hapten. Each blood RNA sample was used to sequence both TCR alpha and TCR beta chains.

The time point tag for this specimen amounts to: healthy volunteer bleed at 2 weeks. Total RNA was isolated from unfractionated whole blood collected in Tempus Blood RNA tubes. Five healthy volunteers served as TCR sequencing controls and were bled at day 0, 2 weeks and 6 weeks. The investigation overall reported the following: No change with DPC sensitization was found in the number of TCRs above 1 in 1000 frequency, and no evidence of global repertoire structure alterations was found. After repeated subsampling, changes were observed in the strength of the expansion versus patch-test correlation and in the threshold at which the correlation became significant.

V drops 5 bases and J drops 5 bases, leaving 13 bases in between. For CDR1 and CDR2, the germline V gene (reference sequence) lists MNHEY and SMNVEV. The CDR3 starts with the cysteine, ends with the phenylalanine, and has 14 residues. The CDR3 DNA has 42 bases and is translated from base 1. Library generation was performed with RACE. Sequencer: NextSeq 500. Library preparation attached unique molecular identifiers to individual cDNA molecules for quantitative, reproducible TCR counting. The authors' pipeline ran thus. Samples had a median of around 92,000 TCRs, with a range from roughly 23,224 to 700,000. The Decombinator software suite was used to annotate V, J and CDR3 in the TCR reads. For PS versus PT1 abundance plots, all samples were subsampled to the same number of TCRs (28,000). TCRs were defined as expanded if absent before sensitization and observed at least eight times at the 2-week time point. TCRdb ran its own pipeline on the public reads, namely fastp trimming at Q25 and MiXCR clone calling, and kept in-frame beta chains. Rows matching on CDR3 protein sequence are summarized as one entry with the most common DNA and genes. The V and J calls follow TCRdb's processing rather than the paper's. Here the sample has over 85,000 distinct CDR3 sequences; roughly 8.5% occur a single time. Clones ranked in the top ten supply 2.9% of the sample.

To note about this clonotype: Its target antigen remains unknown. The record has no base qualities; no much larger clone is one base away.

This receptor was taken from a female donor in good health. Some clones in this sample may be carry-over from other donors' samples. The rearrangement joined TRBV27 to TRBJ1-5; TRBD1 is a weak D gene call, 6 bases matching. Sequencing used whole blood. The CDR3 protein is CASSLTGIDQPQHF. The base sequence is TGTGCCAGCAGTCTAACAGGGATTGATCAGCCCCAGCATTTT.